The 5 T cell receptor beta chains below come from one sample, sequenced in a study of blood T cell repertoires in COVID-19. Assay used: immunoSEQ multiplex PCR; TCRdb lists only in-frame clones, some missing. The sample contains 95,000 to 150,000 clones, about 79% of which appear only once. The sequenced sample consisted of peripheral blood. These receptors all stem from a man aged 35 to 55 with active or convalescent COVID-19.

The rearrangement joins TRBV7-9 to TRBJ1-2; 8 nucleotides line up with TRBD1. V dropped 5 bases and J dropped 2; count of bases not matched to a gene: 4. CDR3 length equals 14 residues. Germline assignment: CDR1 SEHNR and CDR2 FQNEAQ (reference sequence). The CDR3 sequence is CASSLDRANYGYTF. For the CDR3, the DNA is TGTGCCAGCAGCCTGGACAGGGCCAACTATGGCTACACCTTC.

The chain carries TRBV24-1 and TRBJ2-7, with D perhaps matching TRBD2 (6 bases). Trimming removed 5 bases at V and 5 bases at J, with 18 bases between. Germline V CDR1 and CDR2: KGHDR, SFDVKD. The CDR3 length is 15 residues. CDR3 sequence (DNA): TGTGCCACCAGTGGATCCGGGAGAAGGACGGACGAGCAGTACTTC. Its translation is CATSGSGRRTDEQYF.

J is TRBJ2-2 and V is TRBV9; 9 bases map to TRBD1. The length of the CDR3 is 15 residues. V dropped 4 bases and J dropped 4; count of bases not matched to a gene: 5. Germline-derived CDR1 and CDR2 are SGDLS and YYNGEE. In DNA form, the CDR3 reads TGTGCCAGCAGCCCCGGGACAGGGTCCACCGGGGAGCTGTTTTTT. It is translated as CASSPGTGSTGELFF.

The chain uses TRBV19 and TRBJ2-7, with 10 bases that match TRBD2. Germline CDR1 LNHDA, CDR2 SQIVND (reference sequence). Trimming took 10 bases from V and 0 from J; bases not matched to a gene: 6. The CDR3 runs to 14 residues. The CDR3 here is CATRTSGYSYEQYF. DNA for the CDR3: TGTGCCACAAGGACTAGCGGTTACTCCTACGAGCAGTACTTC.

A single count supports this clone. The chain has TRBV9 and TRBJ1-1; D gene ambiguous. V was shortened by 0 bases and J by 0 bases, with 9 bases between the two germline ends. There are 15 residues in the CDR3. CDR1 is SGDLS and CDR2 is YYNGEE in the germline V gene. The CDR3 loop is CASSVESVMNTEAFF. The CDR3 region has the DNA TGTGCCAGCAGCGTAGAATCAGTTATGAACACTGAAGCTTTCTTT.